This T cell receptor beta chain was sequenced for a study of T cells in localized non-small cell lung cancer. The CDR3 consists of 15 residues. V was clipped by 2 bases and J by 2 bases, with 12 bases between them. In germline, CDR1 is MNHNS, CDR2 SASEGT. Clones were read by immunoSEQ multiplex PCR, and TCRdb kept only the in-frame ones, dropping some. The sample shows about 4,500 clones, approximately 93% of them seen only once. Specimen: peripheral blood, collected before any cancer treatment. The rearrangement uses TRBV6-1 and TRBJ2-5; no reliable D call. The sequence came from a woman aged 35 to 70 with stage I lung adenocarcinoma. CDR3 bases: TGTGCCAGCAGTGAAAGGTCAGAAATACAAGAGACCCAGTACTTC. As protein: CASSERSEIQETQYF.